One sample yielded the 25 T cell receptor beta chains listed below, sequenced in a study of shared clonotypes between healthy human individuals. Sequencing was performed with immunoSEQ multiplex PCR; in TCRdb, only in-frame clones are kept and a portion is missing. The sample includes 2 million to 3 million clones, roughly 93% of them seen just once. The sample was naive CD4+ T cells from PBMCs. The subset: CD45RA+ positively selected. All receptors come from a man between 18 and 35 years old in good health. Some clones in this sample may be carry-over from other donors' samples.

V and J are TRBV7-7 and TRBJ2-3; 14 bases fit TRBD2. The V gene's germline CDR1 is SSHAT and CDR2 FNYEAQ (reference sequence). The CDR3 spans 17 residues. Losses at the gene ends were 4 bases for V and 3 bases for J; bases not matched to a gene: 6. The CDR3: CASSSGTSGSGTDTQYF. The CDR3 DNA sequence: TGTGCCAGCAGCTCCGGGACTAGCGGGAGTGGTACAGATACGCAGTATTTT.

This clone was picked up a small number of times. The same CDR3 can be traced to other DNA sequences in this sample. The chain combines TRBV18 with TRBJ2-5, with a weak D call TRBD2 (6 bases). CDR1 is KGHSH, CDR2 LQKENI, per germline. The CDR3 is made up of 13 amino acids. V lost 3 bases to trimming and J lost 2 bases, with 7 bases between them. The CDR3 sequence: CASSPGGQETQYF. CDR3 nucleotides: TGTGCCAGCTCACCGGGGGGACAAGAGACCCAGTACTTC.

The chain is built from TRBV7-3 and TRBJ2-3; D ambiguous. CDR1 and CDR2 from the germline V gene are SGHTA and FQGTGA. The CDR3 has 14 amino acids. V lost 3 bases to trimming and J lost 4 bases, with 11 bases between them. The CDR3 DNA follows: TGTGCCAGCAGCTTCGGCCCACCCCCAGATACGCAGTATTTT. Translation: CASSFGPPPDTQYF. Variable domain in full (rest from reference TRBV7-3 and TRBJ2-3): GAGVSQTPSNKVTEKGKYVELRCDPISGHTALYWYRQSLGQGPEFLIYFQGTGAADDSGLPNDRFFAVRPEGSVSTLKIQRTERGDSAVYLCASSFGPPPDTQYFGPGTRLTVL.

The rearrangement joins TRBV7-9 to TRBJ2-1, with 10 bases aligning to TRBD2. The ends lost 8 bases at V and 0 bases at J; junction bases unmatched: 13. CDR3 length: 18 residues. Per germline, CDR1 SEHNR and CDR2 FQNEAQ (reference sequence). The CDR3 DNA sequence: TGTGCCAGCGGCCCCTATAGCGGGAGGACGAGCTCCTACAATGAGCAGTTCTTC. Translating gives CASGPYSGRTSSYNEQFF.

About this clone itself: Within the sample, other DNA sequences also encode this same CDR3. V and J are TRBV15 and TRBJ2-6; unclear D gene. Germline CDR1 is LNHNV and CDR2 is YYDKDF (reference sequence). CDR3 length: 15 residues. The V gene lost 0 bases and the J gene lost 2 bases, with 5 bases spanning the gap. The CDR3 DNA reads TGTGCCACCAGCAGAGAGGGCGCTGGGGCCAACGTCCTGACTTTC. It encodes CATSREGAGANVLTF.

This rearrangement joins TRBV9 to TRBJ1-2; D gene uncertain. Deletions cut 0 bases from V and 8 bases from J, with 17 bases between. The CDR3 loop spans 15 amino acids. Germline CDR1 and CDR2: SGDLS and YYNGEE. The CDR3 here is CASSVEPIVISGYTF. In DNA form, the CDR3 reads TGTGCCAGCAGCGTAGAGCCCATCGTAATTTCGGGCTACACCTTC.

The V gene is TRBV7-3, the J gene TRBJ2-1; possible D gene TRBD2, 5 bases. V was shortened by 4 bases and J by 0 bases, with 10 bases between the two germline ends. Germline CDR1 is SGHTA and CDR2 is FQGTGA. The CDR3 is 15 amino acids. The CDR3 loop reads CASSYERTSYNEQFF. As DNA, the CDR3 is TGTGCCAGCAGCTACGAGCGGACCTCCTACAATGAGCAGTTCTTC.

The chain couples TRBV28 to TRBJ2-5; no reliable D call. V was trimmed by 6 bases and J by 0 bases, leaving 11 bases between them. Germline-derived CDR1 and CDR2 are MDHEN and SYDVKM. CDR3 length equals 14 residues. CDR3: CASRPTVYQETQYF. The CDR3 region has the DNA TGTGCCAGCAGGCCAACGGTGTACCAAGAGACCCAGTACTTC.

The V gene is TRBV7-9, the J gene TRBJ2-3; unclear D gene. Germline V lookup: CDR1 SEHNR, CDR2 FQNEAQ (reference sequence). CDR3 length: 16 residues. V was trimmed by 5 bases and J by 4 bases, leaving 19 bases between them. CDR3 coding DNA: TGTGCCAGCAGCCGCCCCTATTCGGAGAGCGCAGATACGCAGTATTTT. As protein: CASSRPYSESADTQYF.

The chain links TRBV19 to TRBJ1-1; possible D gene TRBD1, 6 bases. The CDR3 consists of 16 residues. Germline V gene sequence: CDR1 LNHDA, CDR2 SQIVND (reference sequence). Trimming left V 4 bases short and J 5 bases short, with 20 bases between. The CDR3 is CASSTGGRMGRTEAFF. The CDR3 nucleotides read TGTGCCAGTAGTACTGGGGGCAGGATGGGGCGAACTGAAGCTTTCTTT.

This clone was counted only a few times. The chain carries TRBV29-1 and TRBJ1-2; the match to TRBD1 covers 9 bases. Per the germline V gene, CDR1 is SQVTM and CDR2 is ANQGSEA. J lost 5 bases, V lost 4 bases, and 5 bases had no gene match. CDR3 length: 13 residues. The CDR3, as DNA: TGCAGCGTTGGGGTGACAGGGGGTTATGGCTACACCTTC. Residues: CSVGVTGGYGYTF.

The gene calls are TRBV10-3 and TRBJ2-1, with 7 bases aligning to TRBD2. The CDR3 is 13 residues long. V was clipped by 5 bases and J by 12 bases; unmatched bases: 10. The germline V gene encodes CDR1 ENHRY and CDR2 SYGVKD. CDR3 protein: CAISSGEGLRQFF. The CDR3 DNA sequence: TGTGCCATCAGTTCGGGGGAGGGATTACGGCAGTTCTTC.

This chain links TRBV6-6 with TRBJ1-1; unclear D gene. Germline V gives CDR1 MNHNY, CDR2 SVGAGI (reference sequence). This CDR3 comprises 13 residues. Trimming shortened V by 0 bases and J by 4 bases, and 6 bases separated the two germline ends. For the CDR3, the DNA is TGTGCCAGCAGTTACTCAGGGTTCACTGAAGCTTTCTTT. As protein: CASSYSGFTEAFF.

The rearrangement uses TRBV9 and TRBJ1-2; 7 positions agree with TRBD1. Per germline, CDR1 SGDLS and CDR2 YYNGEE. J lost 3 bases, V lost 1 base, and 12 bases had no gene match. The CDR3 length is 17 residues. This chain's CDR3 is CASSVYSRGGRDYGYTF. CDR3 nucleotide sequence: TGTGCCAGCAGCGTATACAGTAGAGGGGGCAGAGACTATGGCTACACCTTC.

This chain links TRBV25-1 with TRBJ2-1; D is perhaps TRBD1 (6 bases). Trimming left V 4 bases short and J 4 bases short, with 17 bases between. Germline V gene data show CDR1 as MGHDK and CDR2 as SYGVNS. This CDR3 contains 16 residues. CDR3 nucleotides: TGTGCCAGCAGTGGAACAGGGCAGGGGCTTTACAATGAGCAGTTCTTC. It is translated as CASSGTGQGLYNEQFF.

The V and J genes are TRBV18 and TRBJ1-6; possible D gene TRBD1, 6 bases. Trimming stripped 3 bases from V and 8 bases from J, with 11 bases between. Germline lookup yields CDR1 KGHSH and CDR2 LQKENI. CDR3 length: 14 amino acids. DNA of the CDR3: TGTGCCAGCTCACCCACAGGGTTCGATTCACCCCTCCACTTT. Its protein product is CASSPTGFDSPLHF.

The chain employs TRBV2 and TRBJ1-4; TRBD1 agrees at 8 bases. The CDR3 has 14 residues. V shed 7 bases and J 5 bases; nucleotides not matched to a gene: 6. CDR1 and CDR2 (germline): SNHLY, FYNNEI. The CDR3 coding sequence is TGTGCCAGCACCCTCGACAGGGGAAATGAAAAACTGTTTTTT. This sequence encodes CASTLDRGNEKLFF.

The rearrangement joins TRBV10-1 to TRBJ1-2; 7 bases are shared with TRBD1. The CDR3 runs to 16 residues. With V trimmed by 2 bases and J by 1 base, 7 bases remained unmatched. Germline CDR1 reads WNHNN; CDR2 reads SYGVQD (reference sequence). CDR3: CASSEGAGGINYGYTF. The CDR3, as DNA: TGCGCCAGCAGTGAGGGGGCAGGGGGTATTAACTATGGCTACACCTTC.

This rearrangement joins TRBV5-1 to TRBJ2-7; 8 bases are a match to TRBD2. From germline, CDR1 is SGHRS and CDR2 YFSETQ. The CDR3 runs 15 residues. V lost 6 bases, J lost 5 bases, and 13 bases stayed unmatched. The CDR3 DNA reads TGCGCCAGCACCTTCAATTCCGGGACTAGTGACGAGCAGTACTTC. Translated, it gives CASTFNSGTSDEQYF.

The rearrangement links TRBV7-2 to TRBJ1-3; 7 bases match TRBD1. The CDR3 consists of 15 residues. V dropped 6 bases and J dropped 2; count of bases not matched to a gene: 7. Germline-derived CDR1 and CDR2 are SGHTA and FQGNSA. The CDR3 nucleotides read TGTGCCAGCAGACAAGACAGGGAACCTGGAAACACCATATATTTT. This sequence encodes CASRQDREPGNTIYF.

CDR3 DNA sequence: TGCGCCAGCAGCCGGGACCGAAATCAGCCCCAGCATTTT. This encodes CASSRDRNQPQHF. The rearrangement links TRBV10-1 to TRBJ1-5, with D possibly being TRBD1 (5 bases). V shed 6 bases and J shed 4 bases, with 10 bases lying between them. Germline CDR1 and CDR2: WNHNN and SYGVQD (reference sequence). The CDR3 covers 13 residues.

The count of this clone is one. The chain couples TRBV5-1 to TRBJ2-2; TRBD1 is a possible D gene (6 bases). V was cut by 5 bases and J by 5 bases, with 13 bases left in between. The CDR3 contains 14 residues. Looked up from germline, CDR1 is SGHRS and CDR2 is YFSETQ. The CDR3 region is CASRLQGRTGELFF. Here the CDR3 DNA reads TGCGCCAGCAGATTACAGGGAAGAACCGGGGAGCTGTTTTTT.

This chain connects TRBV6-6 to TRBJ1-2; D is uncertain. CDR1 is MNHNY and CDR2 is SVGAGI in the germline V gene (reference sequence). The V end was cut by 6 bases, the J end by 3 bases, with 14 bases between. This CDR3 has 14 residues. CDR3 in DNA: TGTGCCAGCAGATACCTCGGGTCAGACTATGGCTACACCTTC. Its translation is CASRYLGSDYGYTF.

A note on this clone: Other DNA sequences in the sample encode the same CDR3. The gene calls are TRBV5-1 and TRBJ2-5, with 7 bases identical to TRBD1. The junction had 5 bases not matched to a gene; V was cut back by 0 bases and J by 3 bases. The V gene's germline CDR1 is SGHRS and CDR2 YFSETQ. CDR3 size: 15 residues. In DNA, the CDR3 is TGCGCCAGCAGCTTGGCCGGGACAGAGGAAGAGACCCAGTACTTC. The encoded protein is CASSLAGTEEETQYF.

CDR3 region: CASRDAGNSDNQPQHF. Written as DNA, the CDR3 is TGCGCCAGCAGAGATGCAGGGAATTCCGACAATCAGCCCCAGCATTTT. The chain employs TRBV10-2 and TRBJ1-5; D may be TRBD1 (5 bases). This CDR3 contains 16 residues. Germline CDR1 reads WSHSY; CDR2 reads SAAADI. V gave up 6 bases and J gave up 3 bases, with 18 bases separating them.